These T cell receptor beta chains were read from a single sample in a study of T-cell memory formation after mild COVID-19. From the 5' RACE reads, TCRdb called clonotypes with MiXCR, one entry per CDR3 protein. Of hundreds of thousands of distinct CDR3 sequences in the sample, under 30% were seen once. Material for sequencing was PBMCs or a T cell subset sorted from them (not recorded which). The receptor source for this set is an adult woman who had mild COVID-19 (a few samples of this study predate the infection). Cell type and time point are not known. Both conserved end residues are part of each CDR3. A D gene is named only where the DNA matches it firmly. Not every row has a clone size; where given, it reads once, few, many or a size class.

d_call: TRBD1; clone_size: few; j_call: TRBJ1-1; cdr3_length: 14; v_call: TRBV5-1; cdr3_nt: TGCGCCAGCAGACCTGGACAGGGGAACACTGAAGCTTTCTTT; cdr3_aa: CASRPGQGNTEAFF
d_call: TRBD2; clone_size: few; j_call: TRBJ2-7; cdr3_length: 17; v_call: TRBV5-1; cdr3_nt: TGCGCCAGCAGCCCCGACCCCGGGACTAGCGAAAACTACGAGCAGTACTTC; cdr3_aa: CASSPDPGTSENYEQYF
d_call: NA; clone_size: few; j_call: TRBJ1-2; cdr3_length: 13; v_call: TRBV12-3/TRBV12-4; cdr3_nt: TGTGCCAGCAGTTTATCCGGAAGCTATGGCTACACCTTC; cdr3_aa: CASSLSGSYGYTF
d_call: NA; clone_size: NA; j_call: TRBJ2-1; cdr3_length: 13; v_call: TRBV3-1; cdr3_nt: TGTGCCAGCAGTCGCGGGCCCTACAATGAGCAGTTCTTC; cdr3_aa: CASSRGPYNEQFF
d_call: NA; clone_size: NA; j_call: TRBJ2-6; cdr3_length: 15; v_call: TRBV24-1; cdr3_nt: TGTGCCACCAGTGAGCGGGACTCTGGGGCCAACGTCCTGACTTTC; cdr3_aa: CATSERDSGANVLTF
d_call: TRBD1; clone_size: many; j_call: TRBJ2-5; cdr3_length: 17; v_call: TRBV5-1; cdr3_nt: TGCGCCAGCAGTGCGGGTCCAGAGACAGGGCCCCAAGAGACCCAGTACTTC; cdr3_aa: CASSAGPETGPQETQYF
d_call: NA; clone_size: many; j_call: TRBJ2-7; cdr3_length: 16; v_call: TRBV21-1; cdr3_nt: TGTGCCAGCAGCAAAGGGGAGGACAGGTTATTCTACGAGCAGTACTTC; cdr3_aa: CASSKGEDRLFYEQYF
d_call: TRBD2; clone_size: NA; j_call: TRBJ2-5; cdr3_length: 15; v_call: TRBV4-2; cdr3_nt: TGTGCCAGCAGCCAGGGACTAGCGGTTCGGGAGACCCAGTACTTC; cdr3_aa: CASSQGLAVRETQYF
d_call: NA; clone_size: few; j_call: TRBJ1-2; cdr3_length: 15; v_call: TRBV5-1; cdr3_nt: TGCGCCAGCAGCTTGGAGCCCGGAATCAACTATGGCTACACCTTC; cdr3_aa: CASSLEPGINYGYTF
d_call: NA; clone_size: NA; j_call: TRBJ2-1; cdr3_length: 15; v_call: TRBV15; cdr3_nt: TGTGCCACCAGCAGAGATGTGGCGTCGCTTAATGAGCAGTTCTTC; cdr3_aa: CATSRDVASLNEQFF
d_call: NA; clone_size: few; j_call: TRBJ2-2; cdr3_length: 13; v_call: TRBV7-9; cdr3_nt: TGTGCCCGCAGAGACAGTGGTTCCGGGGAGCTGTTTTTT; cdr3_aa: CARRDSGSGELFF
d_call: TRBD2; clone_size: NA; j_call: TRBJ2-1; cdr3_length: 13; v_call: TRBV15; cdr3_nt: TGTGCCATCCGACTAGCGGGGGGGCGTGAGCAGTTCTTC; cdr3_aa: CAIRLAGGREQFF
d_call: NA; clone_size: NA; j_call: TRBJ2-3; cdr3_length: 15; v_call: TRBV6-5; cdr3_nt: TGTGCCAGCAGTTACCTCCCCGGGAGCACAGATACGCAGTATTTT; cdr3_aa: CASSYLPGSTDTQYF
d_call: NA; clone_size: NA; j_call: TRBJ1-2; cdr3_length: 15; v_call: TRBV27; cdr3_nt: TGTGCCAGCAGTTTAGAATCGGGCCGGACGGGGGGCTACACCTTC; cdr3_aa: CASSLESGRTGGYTF
d_call: NA; clone_size: many; j_call: TRBJ2-1; cdr3_length: 16; v_call: TRBV24-1; cdr3_nt: TGTGCCACCAGTGCCCCGGACTCCTCCTCCTACAATGAGCAGTTCTTC; cdr3_aa: CATSAPDSSSYNEQFF
d_call: NA; clone_size: NA; j_call: TRBJ2-7; cdr3_length: 15; v_call: TRBV20-1; cdr3_nt: TGCAGTGCTAGAGACGACTGGGCGACCGCCTACGAGCAGTACTTC; cdr3_aa: CSARDDWATAYEQYF
d_call: TRBD1; clone_size: NA; j_call: TRBJ2-7; cdr3_length: 12; v_call: TRBV7-8; cdr3_nt: TGTGCCAGCAGCTTCGGGACAGGCGAGCAGTACTTC; cdr3_aa: CASSFGTGEQYF
d_call: TRBD2; clone_size: many; j_call: TRBJ2-3; cdr3_length: 15; v_call: TRBV20-1; cdr3_nt: TGCAGTGCTAGTGACGGACTAGCGGGGGGGTATACGCAGTATTTT; cdr3_aa: CSASDGLAGGYTQYF
d_call: TRBD2; clone_size: few; j_call: TRBJ2-1; cdr3_length: 16; v_call: TRBV5-1; cdr3_nt: TGCGCCAGCAGCTTGGATCGCGGGGGGTTGTACAATGAGCAGTTCTTC; cdr3_aa: CASSLDRGGLYNEQFF
d_call: NA; clone_size: few; j_call: TRBJ2-3; cdr3_length: 14; v_call: TRBV3-1; cdr3_nt: TGTGCCAGCAGCCTTCTCGGACCCACAGATACGCAGTATTTT; cdr3_aa: CASSLLGPTDTQYF
d_call: NA; clone_size: few; j_call: TRBJ2-7; cdr3_length: 15; v_call: TRBV5-6; cdr3_nt: TGTGCCAGCAGCGTCGACAGCGGGTTCCTTTACGAGCAGTACTTC; cdr3_aa: CASSVDSGFLYEQYF
d_call: NA; clone_size: many; j_call: TRBJ2-1; cdr3_length: 17; v_call: TRBV24-1; cdr3_nt: TGTGCCACCAGTGATTGGAGGACCCGGGGGTCCTACAATGAGCAGTTCTTC; cdr3_aa: CATSDWRTRGSYNEQFF
d_call: NA; clone_size: few; j_call: TRBJ2-1; cdr3_length: 12; v_call: TRBV7-9; cdr3_nt: TGTGCCAGCAGCTTAGGGGGACTTGAGGAGTTCTTC; cdr3_aa: CASSLGGLEEFF
d_call: TRBD1; clone_size: NA; j_call: TRBJ2-1; cdr3_length: 20; v_call: TRBV11-3; cdr3_nt: TGTGCCAGCAGCCCAAAATTCAACCGGGACAGCTCGTACAGGTCCGCTGAGCAGTTCTTC; cdr3_aa: CASSPKFNRDSSYRSAEQFF
d_call: TRBD2; clone_size: NA; j_call: TRBJ2-5; cdr3_length: 16; v_call: TRBV9; cdr3_nt: TGTGCCAGCAGCCCCGGACTAGCGGCCTTGGGAGAGACCCAGTACTTC; cdr3_aa: CASSPGLAALGETQYF
d_call: NA; clone_size: few; j_call: TRBJ2-3; cdr3_length: 12; v_call: TRBV3-1; cdr3_nt: TGTGCCAGCAGCCACGGGGGTCTGGCGCAGTATTTT; cdr3_aa: CASSHGGLAQYF
d_call: NA; clone_size: few; j_call: TRBJ1-1; cdr3_length: 15; v_call: TRBV7-8; cdr3_nt: TGTGCCAGCAGCCCTACCCGGGTGAGAAACACTGAAGCTTTCTTT; cdr3_aa: CASSPTRVRNTEAFF
d_call: TRBD2; clone_size: few; j_call: TRBJ2-1; cdr3_length: 17; v_call: TRBV6-5; cdr3_nt: TGTGCCAGCAGTTACTCGGCAGCGGGGCTCTCCTACAATGAGCAGTTCTTC; cdr3_aa: CASSYSAAGLSYNEQFF
d_call: NA; clone_size: few; j_call: TRBJ2-5; cdr3_length: 15; v_call: TRBV12-3/TRBV12-4; cdr3_nt: TGTGCCAGCAGCCCCACGGTCGACAGTGGGAAGACCCAGTACTTC; cdr3_aa: CASSPTVDSGKTQYF
d_call: TRBD2; clone_size: few; j_call: TRBJ2-7; cdr3_length: 16; v_call: TRBV12-3/TRBV12-4; cdr3_nt: TGTGCCAGCAGTTTAGCGACTAGCGGGAGCGTCCACGAGCAGTACTTC; cdr3_aa: CASSLATSGSVHEQYF
d_call: TRBD2; clone_size: NA; j_call: TRBJ2-1; cdr3_length: 15; v_call: TRBV10-3; cdr3_nt: TGTGCCATCAGCGGGACTAGCGGGAGGCACAATGAGCAGTTCTTC; cdr3_aa: CAISGTSGRHNEQFF
d_call: NA; clone_size: few; j_call: TRBJ2-7; cdr3_length: 19; v_call: TRBV18; cdr3_nt: TGTGCCAGCTCACCCCCGCCGGGACTGGACACAATCGTCTCCTACGAGCAGTACTTC; cdr3_aa: CASSPPPGLDTIVSYEQYF
d_call: NA; clone_size: NA; j_call: TRBJ2-3; cdr3_length: 20; v_call: TRBV4-3; cdr3_nt: TGCGCCAGCAGCCAAGTCGGAGGGACAATTGGCGGGAGAGGCACAGATACGCAGTATTTT; cdr3_aa: CASSQVGGTIGGRGTDTQYF
d_call: TRBD2; clone_size: NA; j_call: TRBJ2-7; cdr3_length: 12; v_call: TRBV29-1; cdr3_nt: TGCAGCGTTCGGCTAGCGGGAGCCGAGCAGTACTTC; cdr3_aa: CSVRLAGAEQYF
d_call: NA; clone_size: few; j_call: TRBJ1-3; cdr3_length: 14; v_call: TRBV12-3/TRBV12-4; cdr3_nt: TGTGCCAGCAGTTTGGGGGGCGCTGGAAACACCATATATTTT; cdr3_aa: CASSLGGAGNTIYF
d_call: TRBD1; clone_size: NA; j_call: TRBJ2-7; cdr3_length: 14; v_call: TRBV7-3; cdr3_nt: TGTGCCAGCAGCAAAGACAGGGGCTCCTACGAGCAGTACTTC; cdr3_aa: CASSKDRGSYEQYF
d_call: NA; clone_size: NA; j_call: TRBJ2-3; cdr3_length: 15; v_call: TRBV7-2; cdr3_nt: TGTGCCAGCAGCCACTGGGGGGTATTCACAGATACGCAGTATTTT; cdr3_aa: CASSHWGVFTDTQYF
d_call: NA; clone_size: few; j_call: TRBJ2-6; cdr3_length: 17; v_call: TRBV7-9; cdr3_nt: TGTGCCAGCAGCCCCCCCCCACTAGACTCTGGGGCCAACGTCCTGACTTTC; cdr3_aa: CASSPPPLDSGANVLTF
d_call: TRBD2; clone_size: NA; j_call: TRBJ2-5; cdr3_length: 15; v_call: TRBV28; cdr3_nt: TGTGCCAGCAGTTTATCCTTAGCGGGTGCGGGGACCCAGTACTTC; cdr3_aa: CASSLSLAGAGTQYF
d_call: NA; clone_size: few; j_call: TRBJ2-7; cdr3_length: 12; v_call: TRBV20-1; cdr3_nt: TGCAGTGCTAGATGGGATGCATACGAGCAGTACTTC; cdr3_aa: CSARWDAYEQYF
d_call: NA; clone_size: NA; j_call: TRBJ1-4; cdr3_length: 15; v_call: TRBV7-9; cdr3_nt: TGTGCCAGCAGCTCCCACAGGGAAACTAATGAAAAACTGTTTTTT; cdr3_aa: CASSSHRETNEKLFF
d_call: NA; clone_size: few; j_call: TRBJ2-7; cdr3_length: 13; v_call: TRBV4-3; cdr3_nt: TGCGCCAGCAGCCAAGATAAGGGCTACGAGCAGTACTTC; cdr3_aa: CASSQDKGYEQYF
d_call: NA; clone_size: NA; j_call: TRBJ1-1; cdr3_length: 15; v_call: TRBV6-2/TRBV6-3; cdr3_nt: TGTGCCAGCAGTTACGGGACTTCGAAGGGCACTGAAGCTTTCTTT; cdr3_aa: CASSYGTSKGTEAFF
d_call: NA; clone_size: few; j_call: TRBJ2-2; cdr3_length: 16; v_call: TRBV24-1; cdr3_nt: TGTGCCACCCCTCTCCTGGGACAAACCAACACCGGGGAGCTGTTTTTT; cdr3_aa: CATPLLGQTNTGELFF
d_call: NA; clone_size: few; j_call: TRBJ2-1; cdr3_length: 11; v_call: TRBV29-1; cdr3_nt: TGCAGCGTTGAAGGAGACAATGAGCAGTTCTTC; cdr3_aa: CSVEGDNEQFF
d_call: NA; clone_size: few; j_call: TRBJ2-7; cdr3_length: 14; v_call: TRBV20-1; cdr3_nt: TGCAGTGCTAGAGACCCCTCCCGCTCCTACGAGCAGTACTTC; cdr3_aa: CSARDPSRSYEQYF
d_call: NA; clone_size: NA; j_call: TRBJ2-1; cdr3_length: 15; v_call: TRBV24-1; cdr3_nt: TGTGCCACCAGTTTCCAGTCCTACCTAGGGGATGAGCAGTTCTTC; cdr3_aa: CATSFQSYLGDEQFF
d_call: TRBD1; clone_size: few; j_call: TRBJ1-5; cdr3_length: 14; v_call: TRBV19; cdr3_nt: TGTGCCAGCAGGACAGGGCAGGGGGTTCGGCCCCAGCATTTT; cdr3_aa: CASRTGQGVRPQHF
d_call: NA; clone_size: NA; j_call: TRBJ1-1; cdr3_length: 13; v_call: TRBV29-1; cdr3_nt: TGCAGCACCCTGGGACCTGGGGGCACTGAAGCTTTCTTT; cdr3_aa: CSTLGPGGTEAFF
d_call: NA; clone_size: NA; j_call: TRBJ1-5; cdr3_length: 16; v_call: TRBV12-3/TRBV12-4; cdr3_nt: TGTGCCAGCAGCGAAGGGATCTCATTTAGCAATCAGCCCCAGCATTTT; cdr3_aa: CASSEGISFSNQPQHF
d_call: TRBD2; clone_size: NA; j_call: TRBJ2-5; cdr3_length: 18; v_call: TRBV14; cdr3_nt: TGTGCCAGCAGCCAAGAGTGGCTAGCGGGAGGGATAAAAGAGACCCAGTACTTC; cdr3_aa: CASSQEWLAGGIKETQYF
d_call: NA; clone_size: NA; j_call: TRBJ2-7; cdr3_length: 15; v_call: TRBV11-2; cdr3_nt: TGTGCCAGCAGCGCTGAGTGGGGCCCATCCTACGAGCAGTACTTC; cdr3_aa: CASSAEWGPSYEQYF
d_call: TRBD1; clone_size: few; j_call: TRBJ2-5; cdr3_length: 14; v_call: TRBV5-1; cdr3_nt: TGCGCCAGCAGCTTGGAGGGACAGGGCGAGACCCAGTACTTC; cdr3_aa: CASSLEGQGETQYF
d_call: TRBD2; clone_size: few; j_call: TRBJ2-1; cdr3_length: 16; v_call: TRBV9; cdr3_nt: TGTGCCAGCAGCTTCCAAGTAGCGGGGTTCAACAATGAGCAGTTCTTC; cdr3_aa: CASSFQVAGFNNEQFF
d_call: NA; clone_size: few; j_call: TRBJ1-1; cdr3_length: 14; v_call: TRBV5-1; cdr3_nt: TGCGCCAGCAGCTTGGCACAGGCCAACACTGAAGCTTTCTTT; cdr3_aa: CASSLAQANTEAFF
d_call: NA; clone_size: NA; j_call: TRBJ1-1; cdr3_length: 13; v_call: TRBV29-1; cdr3_nt: TGCAGCGTTGTCGACAGGAGCGGCACTGAAGCTTTCTTT; cdr3_aa: CSVVDRSGTEAFF
d_call: NA; clone_size: NA; j_call: TRBJ2-2; cdr3_length: 16; v_call: TRBV15; cdr3_nt: TGTGCCACCAGTCCTAAACAGGGAATCGTAACCGGGGAGCTGTTTTTT; cdr3_aa: CATSPKQGIVTGELFF
d_call: NA; clone_size: few; j_call: TRBJ2-1; cdr3_length: 16; v_call: TRBV5-4; cdr3_nt: TGTGCCAGCAGCTTTAGCGCCACGATAATGAACAATGAGCAGTTCTTC; cdr3_aa: CASSFSATIMNNEQFF
d_call: NA; clone_size: few; j_call: TRBJ2-7; cdr3_length: 15; v_call: TRBV3-1; cdr3_nt: TGTGCCAGCAGTCCCCCTGGCGGGACTTCCTACGAGCAGTACTTC; cdr3_aa: CASSPPGGTSYEQYF